This T cell receptor (beta chain) came from a study of type 1 and type 2 diabetes patients (dated by TCRdb to 2016 to 2018). In the study overall: About ten type 1 diabetes patients, four type 2 diabetes patients and about 6 nondiabetic controls were recruited in China to form the cohort. Across the study, CD4+ and CD8+ T cells were positively selected from PBMCs by means of CD4 or CD8 MicroBeads on MACS columns. A total of around 20,000,000 paired-end reads were generated across the whole study. V gene usage was similar between 20-cycle and approximately 23-cycle amplification, suggesting similar primer efficiencies and random PCR bias. Type 2 diabetes patients served as a disease comparison group for the type 1 diabetes patients. The study profiled TCRbeta repertoires by high-throughput sequencing to compare type 1 diabetes, type 2 diabetes and nondiabetic individuals. The TCRbeta libraries underwent paired-end sequencing on Illumina HiSeq 2000 or MiSeq instruments.

Sequencing relied on an Illumina MiSeq. Genomic DNA from sorted T cell subsets was used as template for TCRbeta CDR3 amplification. The TCRbeta CDR3 region was amplified by multiplex PCR using 30 forward and 13 reverse primers. PCR products were purified with AMPure XP beads, after which indices and adaptors were added in a second approximately 25-cycle PCR. Before sequencing, libraries were gel-purified with the QIAquick Gel Extraction Kit. The original pipeline was this. FLASH was used to merge paired-end reads, and IgBLAST was used to align the merged reads to IMGT V, D and J germline references. Reads with less than 70% alignment identity to germline references were removed, leaving 11,114,426 reads across the study. CDR3 boundaries, reading frame and productivity were assigned following IMGT definitions. Highly-expanded clones were defined as clones at or above 1% of reads, and diversity was measured by normalized Shannon entropy. Group differences in Shannon entropy were tested with unpaired two-tailed t-tests. The public reads were quality trimmed at Q25 with fastp and then assembled into clones with MiXCR by TCRdb, keeping productive beta chains. When rows share a CDR3 protein, they turn into one entry using the most common DNA and genes. The V and J calls and clone size come from TCRdb's table, not from the authors' own analysis. This sample lists fewer than 300,000 distinct CDR3 sequences; around 50% were detected once. The ten largest account for approximately 15% of the sample.

This clonotype was seen more than once but under ten times. Which antigen it targets is not known. No base-level quality is on record; no much larger clone is a single base apart. All diabetic patients met standard classification criteria for type 1 or type 2 diabetes, with glucose and C-peptide assessed by WHO-recommended methods. Donors with other autoimmune diseases or infections within the previous four weeks were excluded. About 9.4 milliliters of peripheral blood were drawn from each participant. PBMCs were isolated with LymphoPrep density separation. Reading from cysteine to phenylalanine, the CDR3 counts 15 amino acids. Only the CDR3 DNA is retained, 45 bases long and in frame from the first base. CDR1 and CDR2 are drawn from the germline V gene: SGHVS, FQNEAQ. Overall study results and their limits: Because only a limited number of T2D and control samples were sequenced, some T1D-only HECs might also be present in more T2D or control samples. In both CD4+ and CD8+ T cells, type 2 diabetes repertoires were highly diverse and significantly more diverse than type 1 diabetes repertoires. V and J gene usage patterns of type 2 diabetes and control samples were highly correlated, averaging approximately 0.97 between samples. Type 2 diabetes patients had few highly-expanded CD4+ clones, median one, accounting for a median roughly 4% of reads. The study groups were not matched for age and gender, which could possibly have biased interpretation.

Sequenced sample: peripheral blood mononuclear cells (PBMCs). The TCR originated in a young man with type 2 diabetes. This sequence uses TRBV7-8 and TRBJ2-5, with the D segment identity uncertain. The J call may not be correct, given that the DNA end is closer to TRBJ2-7. The DNA sequence is as follows: TGTGCCAGCAGCCCCAGCAGGTCCTCCTCCTACGAGCAGTACTTC. This yields the protein CASSPSRSSSYEQYF.